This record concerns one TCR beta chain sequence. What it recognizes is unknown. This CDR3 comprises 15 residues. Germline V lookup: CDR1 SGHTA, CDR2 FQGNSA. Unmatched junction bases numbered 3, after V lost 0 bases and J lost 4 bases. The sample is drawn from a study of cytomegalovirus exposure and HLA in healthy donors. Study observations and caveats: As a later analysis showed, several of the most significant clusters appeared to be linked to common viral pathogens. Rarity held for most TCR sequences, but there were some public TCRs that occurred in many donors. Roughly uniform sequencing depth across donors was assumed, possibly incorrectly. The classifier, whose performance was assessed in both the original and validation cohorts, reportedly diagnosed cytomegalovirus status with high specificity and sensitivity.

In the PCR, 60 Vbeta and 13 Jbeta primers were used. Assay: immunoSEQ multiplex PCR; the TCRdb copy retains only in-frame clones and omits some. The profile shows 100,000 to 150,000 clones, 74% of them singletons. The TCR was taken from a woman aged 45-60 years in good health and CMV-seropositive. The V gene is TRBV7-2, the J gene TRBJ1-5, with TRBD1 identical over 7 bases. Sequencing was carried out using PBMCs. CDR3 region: CASSLAGQLNQPQHF. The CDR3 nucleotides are TGTGCCAGCAGCTTAGCGGGACAGCTTAATCAGCCCCAGCATTTT.